The T cell receptor beta chain described here comes from a study of cytomegalovirus exposure and HLA in healthy donors. Primers included in the PCR were 60 Vbeta and 13 Jbeta primers. TCRdb keeps only in-frame clones here, not all; method: immunoSEQ multiplex PCR. The sample holds 90,000 to 150,000 clones; roughly 70% are singletons and the top ten take under 3%. Germline CDR1 is MNHEY and CDR2 is SVGAGI. V was pared by 3 bases and J by 7 bases, with 16 bases between. This CDR3 spans 15 amino acids. This receptor was obtained from a woman aged 40 to 49 in good health and CMV-seropositive. Specimen: PBMCs. The chain has TRBV6-5 and TRBJ1-5; tentative D call: TRBD1 (5 bases). CDR3 bases: TGTGCCAGCAGTTATCGGTTCGGGGGTTCGCAGCCCCAGCATTTT. Translated, it gives CASSYRFGGSQPQHF.